This T cell receptor beta chain was recovered during a study of breast tumors, draining lymph nodes, adjacent tissues. The CDR3 extends over 15 amino acids. V trimming: 5 bases; J trimming: 2 bases; junction bases outside the gene matches: 5. CDR1 is SGHTA, CDR2 FQGTGA, per germline. TCRdb re-called the multiplex PCR reads with MiXCR, one entry per CDR3 protein. Of roughly 21,000 distinct CDR3 sequences listed, 50% are singletons. The TCR was taken from a female donor with breast cancer. Some clones in this sample may be carry-over from other donors' samples. The chain has TRBV7-3 and TRBJ1-5; 8 bases are a match to TRBD1. The sample consisted of breast tumor tissue. DNA for the CDR3: TGTGCCAGCAGCCCGGCGGGACAGGGCAATCAGCCCCAGCATTTT. Its protein product is CASSPAGQGNQPQHF.